This record concerns one T cell receptor beta chain sequence. How the authors handled the data: Amplification of reference gene primers was used by the study to estimate nucleated cell counts. Sequencing was performed with immunoSEQ multiplex PCR; in TCRdb, only in-frame clones are kept and a portion is missing. V, J and clone size are those of that table, while D and trimming were read from the DNA. The sample carries approximately 160,000 clones, 65% to 85% recorded once. Recovery meant two consecutive negative NP/OP PCR tests, professional clearance, or resolved symptoms. The data belong to a study of blood T cell repertoires in COVID-19. Study summary: Some COVID-19 samples were acute and others convalescent; all came from the United States, Italy and Spain. The analysed material was cDNA or gDNA that came from T cells, B-cell-depleted T cells, or PBMCs.

V was clipped by 5 bases and J by 2 bases, with 15 bases between them. CDR1 is PRHDT and CDR2 is FYEKMQ in the germline V gene (reference sequence). This CDR3 is 15 amino acids long. The material sequenced was PBMCs or T cells enriched from blood (not recorded which). The chain uses TRBV13 and TRBJ2-5; D may be TRBD2 (6 bases). The sequence derives from a man aged 40-50 years who had recovered from COVID-19. CDR3 nucleotide sequence: TGTGCCAGCAGCGCTCCCGGGACTCGGCAAGAGACCCAGTACTTC. This codes for CASSAPGTRQETQYF.